The 2 T cell receptor beta chains presented below share a single source sample, sequenced in a study of blood T cell repertoires in COVID-19. Profiling relied on immunoSEQ multiplex PCR, and the TCRdb table lists in-frame clones only, not all of them. This repertoire shows 150,000 or so clones, around 87% found once; its top ten account for almost 1%. Material for sequencing was peripheral blood. These TCRs come from a man aged 18 to 29 with acute or convalescent COVID-19.

This clone was seen just once. The J gene is TRBJ1-1, the V gene TRBV7-3; no firm D call. The CDR3 runs to 13 residues. Germline V lookup: CDR1 SGHTA, CDR2 FQGTGA. V shed 3 bases and J shed 6 bases, with 11 bases lying between them. CDR3 sequence: CASSFTRMAEAFF. CDR3 nucleotide sequence: TGTGCCAGCAGCTTTACCAGGATGGCTGAAGCTTTCTTT.

The V call is TRBV20-1, the J call TRBJ1-1; D unclear. Germline lookup yields CDR1 DFQATT and CDR2 SNEGSKA (reference sequence). V dropped 3 bases and J dropped 4 bases, with 15 bases sitting between them. The CDR3 runs to 14 residues. The CDR3, as DNA: TGCAGTGCTAGTTCCTCATCTTCGGGCACTGAAGCTTTCTTT. Residues: CSASSSSSGTEAFF.